This T cell receptor beta chain is drawn from a study of blood T cell repertoires in COVID-19. Overall study context: Sites across the United States, Italy and Spain contributed samples from acute and convalescent COVID-19. PBMCs, B-cell-depleted T cells, or T cells provided the cDNA or gDNA that made up the material.

Trimming shortened V by 1 base and J by 5 bases, and 8 bases separated the two germline ends. The germline V gene encodes CDR1 SGHTA and CDR2 FQGNSA. CDR3 length: 13 residues. Per the authors' pipeline: Reference gene primer amplification gave nucleated cell count estimates. Using immunoSEQ multiplex PCR, the repertoire was profiled, and TCRdb retains in-frame clones only, with some absent. The V and J calls and the clone size are those of that table, but D and trimming were determined from the DNA. This repertoire shows approximately 66,000 clones, about nine tenths found once; its top ten account for about 21%.

The specimen was peripheral blood. The rearrangement uses TRBV7-2 and TRBJ1-2; D gene unclear. The sequence derives from a woman in her forties or fifties with active or convalescent COVID-19. The chain's CDR3 is CASSLGTYYGYTF. The CDR3 DNA reads as TGTGCCAGCAGCTTAGGAACTTATTATGGCTACACCTTC.